A selection of T cell receptor beta chains follows, all from one sample in a study of T cell responses to AZD1222 COVID-19 vaccine. The repertoire was sequenced with immunoSEQ multiplex PCR; TCRdb's copy has only in-frame clones and lacks some. Found here are more than 120,000 clones, roughly 88% of them singletons; the top ten hold 1.5% to 2%. Sequencing was performed on peripheral blood, taken 28 days after the second AZD1222 dose. The receptors originated from an adult who received the AZD1222 COVID-19 vaccine. Both conserved end residues are part of each CDR3. D genes are given only for firm matches. Expanded clones get a size class; other rows say once, few or many, or leave the size out.

D gene	V gene	clone size	J gene	CDR3 DNA	CDR3 protein
.	TRBV9	once	TRBJ2-2	TGTGCCAGCAGCTACCGGACAGTCTCCGGGGGTGGGACCGGGGAGCTGTTTTTT	CASSYRTVSGGGTGELFF
.	TRBV3-1/TRBV3-2	.	TRBJ1-2	TGTGCCAGCAGCCAAGATTGGCAGGACCCCTCTGGCTACACCTTC	CASSQDWQDPSGYTF
.	TRBV24-1	.	TRBJ1-2	TGTGCCACCAGTGATAACAGAGTCTATGGCTACACCTTC	CATSDNRVYGYTF
TRBD1	TRBV6-1	.	TRBJ1-1	TGTGCCAGCAGTGAACGGCCACAGGGGCGAGGGACTGAAGCTTTCTTT	CASSERPQGRGTEAFF
.	TRBV20-1	.	TRBJ2-1	TGCAGTGCTAGAGATGGGGCCGAGCAGTTCTTC	CSARDGAEQFF
.	TRBV6-2/TRBV6-3	.	TRBJ1-6	TGTGCCAGCAGTGACGGAGTGTTTTCACCCCTCCACTTT	CASSDGVFSPLHF
TRBD1	TRBV7-2	.	TRBJ1-3	TGTGCCAGCAGCCCGGACAGGGGGCGAAACACCATATATTTT	CASSPDRGRNTIYF
TRBD2	TRBV7-8	.	TRBJ2-5	TGTGCCAGCAGCTCGACTAGCGGGACGTACCAAGAGACCCAGTACTTC	CASSSTSGTYQETQYF
TRBD1	TRBV5-1	.	TRBJ1-6	TGCGCCAGCAGCTCTGGACAGGCAAAAAATTCACCCCTCCACTTT	CASSSGQAKNSPLHF
.	TRBV14	.	TRBJ1-4	TGTGCCAGCAGTTATGCTAATGAAAAACTGTTTTTT	CASSYANEKLFF
.	TRBV5-4	.	TRBJ2-7	TGTGCCAGCAGCTTCCGGGACACTTCCTACGAGCAGTACTTC	CASSFRDTSYEQYF
.	TRBV18	.	TRBJ2-3	TGTGCCAGCTCACCGGAGGCAGATACGCAGTATTTT	CASSPEADTQYF
.	TRBV28	.	TRBJ2-7	TGTGCCAGCAGTTTCTTCGACGAGCAGTACTTC	CASSFFDEQYF
.	TRBV12-3/TRBV12-4	.	TRBJ1-1	TGTGCCAGCACCCGGACAGCAAACACTGAAGCTTTCTTT	CASTRTANTEAFF
.	TRBV29-1	.	TRBJ1-2	TGCAACCCGGACAGTTCCTATGGCTACACCTTC	CNPDSSYGYTF
TRBD2	TRBV6-2/TRBV6-3	.	TRBJ2-5	TGTGCCAGCAGTTACACGACTAGCGGGGAGACCCAGTACTTC	CASSYTTSGETQYF
TRBD1	TRBV7-3	.	TRBJ2-5	TGTGCCAGCAGCTTAGAAGGCTACAGGGGGAGAGAGACCCAGTACTTC	CASSLEGYRGRETQYF
.	TRBV9	.	TRBJ1-4	TGTGCCAGCAGTGAAGGGGGTAACTATGAAAAACTGTTTTTT	CASSEGGNYEKLFF
.	TRBV10-3	.	TRBJ2-1	TGTGCCATCAGTGAGACCGAAGGAGTGAATGAGCAGTTCTTC	CAISETEGVNEQFF
.	TRBV7-9	.	TRBJ1-1	TGTGCCAGCAGCCTCGAGACTGAAGCTTTCTTT	CASSLETEAFF
TRBD2	TRBV6-1	once	TRBJ2-7	TGTGCCAGCAGTGCCCCCCGCCGGGTGGCGGGAGGGTGGGAGCAGTACTTC	CASSAPRRVAGGWEQYF
.	TRBV7-2	.	TRBJ2-5	TGTGCCGGCAGCTTAGTCAACAGGCCAGAGACCCAGTACTTC	CAGSLVNRPETQYF
.	TRBV18	.	TRBJ1-1	TGTGCCAGCTCACCATACGGCGACACTGAAGCTTTCTTT	CASSPYGDTEAFF
.	TRBV5-5	.	TRBJ2-2	TGTGCCAGCAGCGTGGACCCGAACACCGGGGAGCTGTTTTTT	CASSVDPNTGELFF
TRBD1	TRBV7-9	.	TRBJ1-2	TGTGCCAGCAGTTCCGACAGGGGGAATGGCTACACCTTC	CASSSDRGNGYTF
TRBD2	TRBV28	.	TRBJ2-2	TGTGCCAGCAACCCTAGCGGAGCCGGGGAGCTGTTTTTT	CASNPSGAGELFF
.	TRBV15	.	TRBJ1-3	TGTGCCACCAGCAGCCCAGCGGGGGTTGGAAACACCATATATTTT	CATSSPAGVGNTIYF